The 14 T cell receptor beta chains in this list originate from one sample, sequenced in a study of T cell clones after liver transplantation. Clones were read by immunoSEQ multiplex PCR, and TCRdb kept only the in-frame ones, dropping some. Here the sample spans 70,000 to 95,000 clones, 70% to 90% being singletons. Sequenced here: CD4+ T cells from blood, sampled at the 22-month timepoint. The receptors were sampled from a human patient who received a liver transplant. These T cells may partly come from the graft donor.

The rearrangement links TRBV4-3 to TRBJ2-7; TRBD2 matches at 9 bases. Germline lookup yields CDR1 LGHNA and CDR2 YSLEER. CDR3 length: 15 amino acids. With 1 base clipped from V and 2 bases from J, the junction kept 3 bases outside the gene matches. The CDR3: CASSQGLAVTYEQYF. CDR3 nucleotides: TGCGCCAGCAGCCAAGGACTAGCGGTAACCTACGAGCAGTACTTC.

V usage is TRBV15 and J usage is TRBJ1-6; D is possibly TRBD1 (5 bases). The germline V and J ends were trimmed by 1 base and 8 bases, with 12 bases remaining between them. CDR3 length equals 15 residues. Germline V gene data show CDR1 as LNHNV and CDR2 as YYDKDF (reference sequence). The CDR3, as DNA: TGTGCCACCAGCAGAGGTAGTCAGGGTGATTCACCCCTCCACTTT. This gives the protein CATSRGSQGDSPLHF.

The chain has TRBV5-1 and TRBJ1-2; 10 bases fit TRBD1. The V gene end was trimmed by 0 bases and the J gene end by 0 bases; junction bases not matched to a gene: 8. CDR1 and CDR2 from the germline V gene are SGHRS and YFSETQ. CDR3 length equals 18 residues. CDR3 sequence reads: CASSLAGTGDLPNYGYTF. DNA of the CDR3: TGCGCCAGCAGCTTGGCGGGGACAGGGGATCTGCCTAACTATGGCTACACCTTC.

The chain recombines TRBV2 with TRBJ2-7; the D gene is possibly TRBD1 (5 bases). The CDR3 runs 12 residues. Germline CDR1 and CDR2: SNHLY and FYNNEI. Trimming pared 5 bases from V and 6 bases from J, leaving 11 bases between. This CDR3 reads CASSPQGAEQYF. The CDR3 DNA is TGTGCCAGCAGTCCTCAAGGGGCCGAGCAGTACTTC.

The rearrangement joins TRBV18 to TRBJ1-4; D is unresolved. Germline V gene lookup returns CDR1 KGHSH and CDR2 LQKENI. The CDR3 sequence is 14 residues long. V was shortened by 0 bases and J by 10 bases, with 12 bases between the two germline ends. The CDR3 is CASSPPSRGGKLFF. The CDR3 DNA sequence: TGTGCCAGCTCACCACCCAGCAGAGGAGGAAAACTGTTTTTT. The full variable domain, rest sourced from reference TRBV18 and TRBJ1-4, is NAGVMQNPRHLVRRRGQEARLRCSPMKGHSHVYWYRQLPEEGLKFMVYLQKENIIDESGMPKERFSAEFPKEGPSILRIQQVVRGDSAAYFCASSPPSRGGKLFFGSGTQLSVL.

The chain links TRBV7-2 to TRBJ1-2, with a tentative D call TRBD1 (5 bases). Trimming removed 1 base at V and 8 bases at J, with 14 bases between. CDR1 and CDR2 (germline): SGHTA, FQGNSA. CDR3 length: 14 residues. In nucleotides, the CDR3 is TGTGCCAGCAGCTTAGGTGAAGGGGTGATCGGCTACACCTTC. Encoded protein: CASSLGEGVIGYTF.

This clone was found a few times. V usage is TRBV10-1 and J usage is TRBJ1-1; 9 nucleotides align to TRBD1. CDR1 is WNHNN and CDR2 is SYGVQD in the germline V gene (reference sequence). This CDR3 comprises 15 residues. Germline trimming cut 2 bases from V and 7 bases from J; bases unmatched to any gene: 8. The CDR3 coding sequence is TGCGCCAGCAGTGAGGGGAGGGACAGGGAAGGTGAAGCTTTCTTT. This gives the protein CASSEGRDREGEAFF.

The V gene is TRBV6-5, the J gene TRBJ1-5; 7 positions match TRBD1. The CDR3 length is 13 residues. With 6 bases clipped from V and 5 bases from J, the junction kept 4 bases outside the gene matches. In germline, CDR1 is MNHEY, CDR2 SVGAGI. CDR3 in DNA: TGTGCCAGCAGGGGGGACAGATATCAGCCCCAGCATTTT. Amino acids: CASRGDRYQPQHF.

The count of this clone is one. V gene TRBV7-3 combines with J gene TRBJ1-3, with a possible D match to TRBD1 (5 bases). CDR3 length: 15 amino acids. The ends were cut back, 2 bases at V and 2 bases at J, with 10 bases in the middle. CDR1 is SGHTA and CDR2 is FQGTGA in the germline V gene. The DNA for the CDR3 is TGTGCCAGCAGCTTAGACAAGGGACCTGGAAACACCATATATTTT. Translated: CASSLDKGPGNTIYF.

CDR3 amino acids: CASSPPASGNTIYF. The DNA of the CDR3 is TGTGCCAGCTCACCCCCCGCATCTGGAAACACCATATATTTT. V and J are TRBV18 and TRBJ1-3; D is ambiguous. Germline values: CDR1 KGHSH, CDR2 LQKENI. The CDR3 length is 14 residues. Trimming took off 3 bases at V and 1 base at J, with 7 bases between the two ends.

The V gene is TRBV5-5, the J gene TRBJ1-1; D remains unclear. CDR3 length equals 14 residues. The V end was cut by 2 bases, the J end by 2 bases, with 10 bases between. CDR1 is SGHKS, CDR2 YYEKEE, per germline (reference sequence). Here the CDR3 reads CASSLGLVNTEAFF. CDR3 bases: TGTGCCAGCAGCTTAGGACTCGTCAACACTGAAGCTTTCTTT.

The CDR3 DNA is TGTGCCAGCAGTTGGGACGGTGGCTCCAATCAGCCCCAGCATTTT. It codes for CASSWDGGSNQPQHF. V is TRBV2 and J is TRBJ1-5, with D possibly being TRBD1 (5 bases). CDR3 size: 15 residues. The V gene's germline CDR1 is SNHLY and CDR2 FYNNEI. V was pared by 5 bases and J by 3 bases, with 14 bases between.

The chain links TRBV4-1 to TRBJ2-5; 7 bases match TRBD1. V gave up 4 bases and J gave up 2 bases; unmatched junction bases: 7. Germline V CDR1 and CDR2: MGHRA, YSYEKL. There are 15 residues in the CDR3. CDR3 DNA: TGCGCCAGCAGCCCACGACAGGGATCGCAAGAGACCCAGTACTTC. This translates into CASSPRQGSQETQYF.

This rearrangement joins TRBV5-4 to TRBJ2-5; 9 bases agree with TRBD2. The CDR3 loop spans 15 amino acids. V dropped 2 bases and J dropped 5; count of bases not matched to a gene: 7. Looked up from germline, CDR1 is SGHNT and CDR2 is YYREEE (reference sequence). CDR3 loop: CASSFYAGGPETQYF. The CDR3 region has the DNA TGTGCCAGCAGCTTTTACGCGGGGGGGCCGGAGACCCAGTACTTC.